The clone carrying this T cell receptor beta chain has a count of ten or more. The read terminates 3 residues ahead of where the CDR3 ends, so the germline J gene completes it. The data originate from a study of T cell clonality in common variable immunodeficiency. Some clones are missing from TCRdb's copy, which holds only in-frame ones; the method was immunoSEQ multiplex PCR. The repertoire consists of 52,000 or so clones, none detected only once. The CDR3 length is 16 residues. Germline-derived CDR1 and CDR2 are SGHTA and FQGTGA. Trimming at V came to 5 bases and at J to 3 bases, leaving 10 bases not matched to a gene.

The V call is TRBV7-3, the J call TRBJ2-3; 8 bases are a match to TRBD1. Sequenced sample: peripheral blood mononuclear cells. The TCR was taken from a person between 18 and 75 years old in good health. The sequenced part of the CDR3 DNA is TGTGCCAGCAGCCCTGTAGGCAGGGGGCGTACAGATACG. The encoded protein is CASSPVGRGRTDT. The full-length CDR3 reads as CASSPVGRGRTDTQYF.